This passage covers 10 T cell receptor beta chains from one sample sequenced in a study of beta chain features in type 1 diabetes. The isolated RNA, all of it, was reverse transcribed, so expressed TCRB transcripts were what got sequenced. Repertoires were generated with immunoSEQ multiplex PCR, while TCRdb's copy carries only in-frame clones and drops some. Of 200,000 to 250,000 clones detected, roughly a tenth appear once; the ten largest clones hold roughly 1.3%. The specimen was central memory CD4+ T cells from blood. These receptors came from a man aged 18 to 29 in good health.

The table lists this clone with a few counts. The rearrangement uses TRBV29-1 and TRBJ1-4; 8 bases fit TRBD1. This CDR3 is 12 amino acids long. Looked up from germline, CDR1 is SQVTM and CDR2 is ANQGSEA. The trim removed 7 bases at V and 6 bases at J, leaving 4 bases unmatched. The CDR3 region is CSGYRGDEKLFF. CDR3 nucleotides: TGCAGCGGTTACAGGGGGGATGAAAAACTGTTTTTT.

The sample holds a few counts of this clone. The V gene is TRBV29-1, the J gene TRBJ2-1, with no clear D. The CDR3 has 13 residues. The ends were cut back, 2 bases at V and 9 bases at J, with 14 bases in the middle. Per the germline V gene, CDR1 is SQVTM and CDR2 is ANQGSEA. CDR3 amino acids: CSVEWGRFSEQFF. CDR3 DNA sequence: TGCAGCGTTGAATGGGGAAGGTTCAGTGAGCAGTTCTTC.

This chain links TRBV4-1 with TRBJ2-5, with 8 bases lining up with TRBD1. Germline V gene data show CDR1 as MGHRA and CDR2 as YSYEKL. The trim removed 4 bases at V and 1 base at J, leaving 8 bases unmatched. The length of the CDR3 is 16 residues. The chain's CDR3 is CASSRGQGDSQETQYF. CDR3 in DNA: TGCGCCAGCAGCCGCGGACAGGGCGATAGCCAAGAGACCCAGTACTTC.

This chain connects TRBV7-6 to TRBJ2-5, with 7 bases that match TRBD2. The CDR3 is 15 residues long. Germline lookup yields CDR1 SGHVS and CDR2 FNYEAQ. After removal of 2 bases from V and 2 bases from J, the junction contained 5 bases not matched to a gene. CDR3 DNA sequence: TGTGCCAGCAGCTTAAACGGGAGGCGACAAGAGACCCAGTACTTC. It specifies CASSLNGRRQETQYF.

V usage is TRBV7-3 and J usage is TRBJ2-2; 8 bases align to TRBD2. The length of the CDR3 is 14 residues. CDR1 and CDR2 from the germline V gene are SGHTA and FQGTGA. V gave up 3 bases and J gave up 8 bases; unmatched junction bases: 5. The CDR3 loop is CASSLGLVAGELFF. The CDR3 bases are TGTGCCAGCAGCTTGGGACTAGTCGCTGGGGAGCTGTTTTTT.

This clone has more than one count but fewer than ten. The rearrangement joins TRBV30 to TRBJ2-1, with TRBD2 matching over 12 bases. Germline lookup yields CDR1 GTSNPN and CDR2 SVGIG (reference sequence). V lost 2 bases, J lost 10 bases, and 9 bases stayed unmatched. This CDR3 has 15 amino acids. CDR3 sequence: CAWSSTSGRPAEQFF. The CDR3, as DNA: TGTGCCTGGAGTTCGACTAGCGGGAGACCGGCGGAGCAGTTCTTC.

The CDR3 sequence: CASSLAGAQYF. In nucleotides, the CDR3 is TGTGCCAGCAGCTTAGCGGGAGCGCAGTATTTT. The chain is built from TRBV13 and TRBJ2-3, with D possibly being TRBD2 (6 bases). Germline V gene sequence: CDR1 PRHDT, CDR2 FYEKMQ (reference sequence). The CDR3 sequence is 11 residues long. The germline V and J ends were trimmed by 1 base and 10 bases, with 6 bases remaining between them.

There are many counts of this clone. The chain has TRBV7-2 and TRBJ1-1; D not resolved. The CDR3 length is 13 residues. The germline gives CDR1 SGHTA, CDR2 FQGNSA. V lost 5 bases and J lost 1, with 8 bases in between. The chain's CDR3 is CASSPWGNTEAFF. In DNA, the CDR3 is TGTGCCAGCAGCCCTTGGGGGAACACTGAAGCTTTCTTT. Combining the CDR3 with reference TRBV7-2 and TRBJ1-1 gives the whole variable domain GAGVSQSPSNKVTEKGKDVELRCDPISGHTALYWYRQSLGQGLEFLIYFQGNSAPDKSGLPSDRFSAERTGGSVSTLTIQRTQQEDSAVYLCASSPWGNTEAFFGQGTRLTVV.

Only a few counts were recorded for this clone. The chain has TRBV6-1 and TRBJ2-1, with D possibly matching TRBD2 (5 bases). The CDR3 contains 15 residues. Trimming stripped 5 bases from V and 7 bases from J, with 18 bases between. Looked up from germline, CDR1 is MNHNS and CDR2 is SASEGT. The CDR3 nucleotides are TGTGCCAGCAGTCCATCGACGGCGGGTAGGAATGAGCAGTTCTTC. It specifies CASSPSTAGRNEQFF.

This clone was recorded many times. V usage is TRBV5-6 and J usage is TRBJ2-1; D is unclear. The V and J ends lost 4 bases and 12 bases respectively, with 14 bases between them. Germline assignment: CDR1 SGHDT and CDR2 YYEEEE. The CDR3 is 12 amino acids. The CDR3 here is CASSRTSFAQFF. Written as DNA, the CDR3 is TGTGCCAGCAGCCGAACATCCTTCGCGCAGTTCTTC.